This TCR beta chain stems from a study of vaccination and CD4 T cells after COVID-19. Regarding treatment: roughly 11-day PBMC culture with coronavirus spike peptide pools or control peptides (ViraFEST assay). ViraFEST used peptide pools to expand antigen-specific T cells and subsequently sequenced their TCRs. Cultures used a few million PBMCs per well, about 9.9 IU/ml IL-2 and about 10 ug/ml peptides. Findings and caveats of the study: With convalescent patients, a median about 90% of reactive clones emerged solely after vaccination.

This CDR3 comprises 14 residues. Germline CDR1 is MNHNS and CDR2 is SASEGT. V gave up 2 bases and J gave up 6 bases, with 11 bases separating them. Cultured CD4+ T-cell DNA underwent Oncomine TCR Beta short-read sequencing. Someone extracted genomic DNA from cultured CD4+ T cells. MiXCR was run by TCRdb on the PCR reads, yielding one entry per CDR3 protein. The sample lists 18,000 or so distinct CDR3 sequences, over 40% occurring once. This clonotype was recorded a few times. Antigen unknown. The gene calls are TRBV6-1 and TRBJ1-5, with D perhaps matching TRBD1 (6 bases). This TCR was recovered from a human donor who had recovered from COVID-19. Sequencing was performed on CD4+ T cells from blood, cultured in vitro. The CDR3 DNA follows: TGTGCCAGCAGTGAATATGGGGGGGCTCAGCCCCAGCATTTT. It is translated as CASSEYGGAQPQHF.